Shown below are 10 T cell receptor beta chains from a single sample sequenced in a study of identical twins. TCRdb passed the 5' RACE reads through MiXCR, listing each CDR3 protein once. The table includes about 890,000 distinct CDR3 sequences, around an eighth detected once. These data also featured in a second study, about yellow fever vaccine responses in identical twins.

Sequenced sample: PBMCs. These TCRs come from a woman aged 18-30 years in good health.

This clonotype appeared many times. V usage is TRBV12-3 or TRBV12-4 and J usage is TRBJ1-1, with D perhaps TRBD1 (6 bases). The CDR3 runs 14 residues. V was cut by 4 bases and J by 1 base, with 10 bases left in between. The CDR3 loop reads CASSSDSRNTEAFF. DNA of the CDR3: TGTGCCAGCAGTTCGGACAGTAGGAACACTGAAGCTTTCTTT.

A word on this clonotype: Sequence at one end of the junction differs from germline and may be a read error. In nucleotides, the CDR3 is TGTGCCAGCACCGGCAGGGAAGGTGACACCGGGGTGCTGTTTTTT. The encoded protein is CASTGREGDTGVLFF. The chain couples TRBV6-1 to TRBJ2-2; D may match TRBD1 or TRBD2 (5 bases each). The CDR3 runs 15 residues. From germline, CDR1 is MNHNS and CDR2 SASEGT.

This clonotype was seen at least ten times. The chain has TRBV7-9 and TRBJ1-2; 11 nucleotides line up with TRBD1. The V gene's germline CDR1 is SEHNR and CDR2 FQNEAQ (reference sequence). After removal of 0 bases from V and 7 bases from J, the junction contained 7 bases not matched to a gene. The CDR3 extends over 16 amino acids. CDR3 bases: TGTGCCAGCAGCTTAGCGCTAGCCGGGACAGGGGGTGGCTACACCTTC. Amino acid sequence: CASSLALAGTGGGYTF.

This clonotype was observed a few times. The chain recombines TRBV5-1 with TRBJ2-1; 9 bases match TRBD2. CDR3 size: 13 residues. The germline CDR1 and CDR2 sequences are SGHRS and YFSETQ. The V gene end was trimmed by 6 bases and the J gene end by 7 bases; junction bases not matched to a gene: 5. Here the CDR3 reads CASTGTSRNEQFF. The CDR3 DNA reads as TGCGCCAGCACGGGGACTAGCCGGAATGAGCAGTTCTTC.

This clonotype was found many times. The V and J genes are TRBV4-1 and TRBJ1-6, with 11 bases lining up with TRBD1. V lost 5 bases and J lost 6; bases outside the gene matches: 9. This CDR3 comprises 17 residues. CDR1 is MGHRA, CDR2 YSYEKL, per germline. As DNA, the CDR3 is TGCGCCAGCAGCACCCCTGGGACAGGGGGTGGTAATTCACCCCTCCACTTT. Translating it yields CASSTPGTGGGNSPLHF.

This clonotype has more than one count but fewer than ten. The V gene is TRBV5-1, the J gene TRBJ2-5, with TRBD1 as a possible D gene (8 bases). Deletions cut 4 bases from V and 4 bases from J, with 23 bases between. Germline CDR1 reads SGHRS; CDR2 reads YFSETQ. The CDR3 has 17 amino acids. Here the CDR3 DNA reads TGCGCCAGCAGCCTCGACCCTACAGGGGGGGTATTAGAGACCCAGTACTTC. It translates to CASSLDPTGGVLETQYF.

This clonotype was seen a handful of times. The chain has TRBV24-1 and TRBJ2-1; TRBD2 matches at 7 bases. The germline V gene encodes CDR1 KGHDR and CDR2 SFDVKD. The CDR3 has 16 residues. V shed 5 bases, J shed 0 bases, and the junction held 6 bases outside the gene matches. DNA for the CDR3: TGTGCCACCAGTGTTCCCGGGGAGGGCTCCTACAATGAGCAGTTCTTC. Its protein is CATSVPGEGSYNEQFF.

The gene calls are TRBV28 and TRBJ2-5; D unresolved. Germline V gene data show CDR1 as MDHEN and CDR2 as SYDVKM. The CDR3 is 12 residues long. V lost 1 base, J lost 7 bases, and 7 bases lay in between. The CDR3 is CASSLSVGTQYF. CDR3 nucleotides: TGTGCCAGCAGTTTATCCGTCGGGACCCAGTACTTC.

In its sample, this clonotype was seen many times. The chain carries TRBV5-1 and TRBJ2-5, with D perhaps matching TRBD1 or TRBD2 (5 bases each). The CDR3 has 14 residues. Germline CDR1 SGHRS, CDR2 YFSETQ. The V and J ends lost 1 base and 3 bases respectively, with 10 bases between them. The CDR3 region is CASSLNWGKETQYF. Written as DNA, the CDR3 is TGCGCCAGCAGCTTGAACTGGGGGAAAGAGACCCAGTACTTC.

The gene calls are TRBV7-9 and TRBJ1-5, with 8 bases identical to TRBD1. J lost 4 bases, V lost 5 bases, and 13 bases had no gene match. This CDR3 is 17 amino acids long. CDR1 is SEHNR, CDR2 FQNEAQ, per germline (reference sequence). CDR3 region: CASSKLATGGSNQPQHF. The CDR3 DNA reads TGTGCCAGCAGCAAATTGGCCACAGGGGGTTCAAATCAGCCCCAGCATTTT.